This T cell receptor (beta chain) was captured by sequencing in a study of blood T cell repertoires in COVID-19. As for the study in general: Acute and convalescent COVID-19 samples came from the United States, Italy and Spain. From T cells, B-cell-depleted T cells, or PBMCs came the material, which was cDNA or gDNA.

Per germline, CDR1 MNHEY and CDR2 SVGAGI. The CDR3 runs to 15 residues. With 5 bases removed from V and 1 base from J, the gap between germline ends came to 15 bases. Clones were read by immunoSEQ multiplex PCR, and TCRdb kept only the in-frame ones, dropping some. This table has 490,000 or so clones, roughly 88% appearing once. Adults between roughly 18 and 90 years of age took part from 20 to 25 US areas. Recovered status in Cohort 3 required two negative PCRs, clearance, or symptom resolution. The chain recombines TRBV6-5 with TRBJ2-7; possibly TRBD2 for D (6 bases). The receptor was isolated from a woman aged 40-49 years who had recovered from COVID-19. Specimen: PBMCs or T cells enriched from blood (not recorded which). CDR3 sequence: CASSRSGTESYEQYF. The CDR3 region has the DNA TGTGCCAGCAGTCGGTCCGGGACTGAGTCCTACGAGCAGTACTTC.